This T cell receptor (beta chain) originates from a study of T-cell memory formation after mild COVID-19. Regarding the study as a whole: The second-wave clones peaking on day 37 were not confirmed as SARS-CoV-2-specific.

This CDR3 spans 14 amino acids. Per germline, CDR1 SGHTA and CDR2 FQGTGA. V was trimmed by 0 bases and J by 1 base, leaving 6 bases between them. This clonotype was seen a handful of times. Its antigen remains unidentified. MiXCR, run by TCRdb on the 5' RACE reads, gives a single entry per CDR3 protein. The sample carries about 110,000 distinct CDR3 sequences, approximately 15% recorded once. The source is an adult woman who had mild COVID-19 (a few samples of this study predate the infection). Cell type and time point are not known. Sequenced material: PBMCs or a T cell subset sorted from them (not recorded which). This chain uses TRBV7-3 with TRBJ2-5; maybe TRBD1 (6 bases). The DNA of the CDR3 is TGTGCCAGCAGCTTAACAGGGGGCCAAGAGACCCAGTACTTC. Amino acid sequence: CASSLTGGQETQYF.